This TCR beta chain was sequenced during a study of Graves' ophthalmopathy and Graves' hyperthyroidism. This clonotype was detected ten times or more. Antigen unknown. Investigators amplified TCR beta CDR3 regions from RNA transcripts. First-round RT-PCR relied on HTBI primers, and a second-round multiplex PCR came next. TCRdb re-called the multiplex PCR reads through MiXCR, storing one row per CDR3 protein. Among 340,000 or so distinct CDR3 sequences listed, 15% to 20% were seen once. The study, taken as a whole, reports: The 13-signature model separated ophthalmopathy from stable hyperthyroidism at 85% to 90% sensitivity and around 81% specificity.

The material sequenced was peripheral blood. The source of this sequence is an adult man with Graves' ophthalmopathy.

The CDR3 DNA reads as TGCAGTGCTAGGGCTGGGGGGAACACCGGGGAGCTGTTTTTT. This sequence encodes CSARAGGNTGELFF. V is TRBV20-1 and J is TRBJ2-2; possibly TRBD1 or TRBD2 for D (5 bases each). V lost 3 bases and J 1 base, leaving 9 bases between the germline ends. Germline V gene lookup returns CDR1 DFQATT and CDR2 SNEGSKA (reference sequence). The CDR3 is made up of 14 amino acids.